This T cell receptor beta chain came from a study of sequential checkpoint blockade in melanoma. Data came from immunoSEQ multiplex PCR; TCRdb stores just in-frame clones and leaves some out. The table has about 3,500 clones, approximately 25% seen once. This clone has a handful of counts. The antigen remains undetermined. The length of the CDR3 is 13 residues. Germline CDR1 reads MNHGY; CDR2 reads SAAAGT. V lost 6 bases to trimming and J lost 5 bases; unmatched junction nucleotides: 6. Indicated treatment: randomized to nivolumab then ipilimumab (arm A) or the reverse (arm B). Regarding the study as a whole: Response in arm A was associated with pretreatment TIL clonality.

This clonotype was sampled from a human donor with melanoma. The material was tumor tissue (inferred from file names), obtained from a patient given nivolumab and ipilimumab in sequence. The V and J genes are TRBV6-8 and TRBJ2-5; 7 positions agree with TRBD2. The CDR3 loop is CASSARERETQYF. The CDR3 nucleotides are TGTGCCAGCAGCGCGCGGGAGAGGGAGACCCAGTACTTC.